This TCR beta chain is drawn from a study of T cells in Graves' hyperthyroidism and ophthalmopathy. TCR beta CDR3 regions were amplified from RNA. During a first-round RT-PCR of the TCR CDR3, the HTBI primer set was used. TCRdb recomputed calls from the multiplex PCR reads with MiXCR, one row per CDR3 protein. Of around 520,000 distinct CDR3 sequences listed, around 15% are singletons. Trimming stripped 4 bases from V and 0 bases from J, with 18 bases between. CDR1 SGHRS and CDR2 YFSETQ come from the germline V gene. The CDR3 contains 17 residues. The sample holds many counts of this clonotype. Those with hyperthyroidism were 18 to 65 years old, newly diagnosed, and ill for under 2 months. The source of the PBMCs was over 8.5 ml of fresh peripheral blood.

The sequence derives from a woman in her thirties or forties with Graves' hyperthyroidism. This chain uses TRBV5-1 with TRBJ2-3, with D perhaps matching TRBD2 (6 bases). The sequencing input was blood. The CDR3 coding sequence is TGCGCCAGCAGCCCCCCTACTAGCAGCATTAGCACAGATACGCAGTATTTT. It yields the protein CASSPPTSSISTDTQYF.